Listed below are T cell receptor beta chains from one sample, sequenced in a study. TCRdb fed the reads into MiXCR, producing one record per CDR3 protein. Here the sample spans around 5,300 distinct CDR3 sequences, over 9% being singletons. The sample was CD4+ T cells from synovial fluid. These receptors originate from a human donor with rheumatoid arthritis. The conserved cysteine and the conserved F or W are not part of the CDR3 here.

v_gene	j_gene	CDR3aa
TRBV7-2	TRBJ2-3	ASSLGQADTQY
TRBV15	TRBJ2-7	ATSRGGDSYEQY
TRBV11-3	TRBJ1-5	ASSGTGNQPQH
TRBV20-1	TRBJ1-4	SAPSGPSFNEKLF
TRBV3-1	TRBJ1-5	ASSQQLESPQH
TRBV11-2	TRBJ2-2	ASSFGGQANTGELF
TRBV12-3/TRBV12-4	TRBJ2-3	ASSPQARGVRDTQY
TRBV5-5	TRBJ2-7	ASSLGPILYEQY
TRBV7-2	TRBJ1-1	ASSFSGINAAF
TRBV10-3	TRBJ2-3	AITDLDSATQY
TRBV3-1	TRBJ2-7	ASTLASGMREQY
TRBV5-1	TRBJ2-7	ASSPGGTSGPREQY
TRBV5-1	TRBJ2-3	ASSLEGLGFDTQY
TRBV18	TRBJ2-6	ASSQSELLASGANVLT
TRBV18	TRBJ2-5	ASSQNSLAGGETQY
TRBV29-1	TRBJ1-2	SGGTGNYGYT
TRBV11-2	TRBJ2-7	ASSLGGSGPENEQY
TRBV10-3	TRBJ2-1	AIGGWVAGANEQF
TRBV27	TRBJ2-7	ASSFISGYEQY
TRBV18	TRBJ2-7	ASSLGEGTYEQY
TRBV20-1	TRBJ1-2	SARVSGGRLRYT
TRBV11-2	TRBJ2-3	ASSPWTSSTDTQY
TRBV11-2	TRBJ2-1	ASSQGSSSYNEQF
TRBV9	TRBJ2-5	ASSSTGTVQETQY
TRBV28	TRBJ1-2	ASGTGGSTLYGYT
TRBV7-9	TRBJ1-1	ASSVGRTNTEAF
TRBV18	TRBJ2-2	ASSTAGGALSGELF
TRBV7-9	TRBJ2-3	ASSSTSGKITDTQY
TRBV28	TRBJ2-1	ASSLFYLGGSNEQF
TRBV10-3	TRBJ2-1	AISESVTSNEQF
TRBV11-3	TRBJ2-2	ASSLDQNTGELF
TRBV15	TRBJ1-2	ATSRDSIRGYGYT
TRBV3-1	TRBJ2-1	ASTTGGNEQF
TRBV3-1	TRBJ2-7	ASSQDSLAGREQY
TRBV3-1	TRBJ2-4	ASSQDTLGIQY
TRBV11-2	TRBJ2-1	ASSALAGVYNEQF
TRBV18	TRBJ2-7	ASSTGTGAREQY
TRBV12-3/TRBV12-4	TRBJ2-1	ASSPLAGVGNEQF
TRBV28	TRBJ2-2	ASSLTAGNTGELF